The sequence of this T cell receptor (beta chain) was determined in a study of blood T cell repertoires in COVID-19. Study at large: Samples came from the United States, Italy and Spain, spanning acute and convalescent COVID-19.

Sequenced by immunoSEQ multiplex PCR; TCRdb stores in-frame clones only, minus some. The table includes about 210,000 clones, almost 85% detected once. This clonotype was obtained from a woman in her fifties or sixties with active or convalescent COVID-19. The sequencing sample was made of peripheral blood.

CDR3 region: CASSLNTGGYNEQFF. Written as DNA, the CDR3 is TGTGCCAGCAGCTTAAATACCGGGGGGTACAATGAGCAGTTCTTC. The rearrangement links TRBV7-8 to TRBJ2-1; 7 bases are shared with TRBD2. The ends lost 2 bases at V and 4 bases at J; junction bases unmatched: 5. The CDR3 has 15 residues. Germline V gene sequence: CDR1 SGHVS, CDR2 FQNEAQ.